This T cell receptor beta chain was sequenced during a study of T cell repertoires in cytomegalovirus infection. TCRdb processed the reads anew with MiXCR; each CDR3 protein has one entry. The sample records approximately 500,000 distinct CDR3 sequences, about 15% being singletons. This clonotype was counted between two and nine times. Its antigen is still unknown. Study-wide findings and caveats: HLA-C-restricted CMV-specific TCR beta clonotypes were dominant in the ex vivo response.

Germline V gene sequence: CDR1 MNHEY, CDR2 SVGAGI. The CDR3 loop spans 13 amino acids. The germline V and J ends were trimmed by 7 bases and 2 bases, with 12 bases remaining between them. This chain uses TRBV6-5 with TRBJ2-7, with unresolved D. The receptor comes from a human donor in good health (CMV status not recorded). Some clones in this sample may be carry-over from other donors' samples. The specimen was CD8+ T cells from PBMCs. This chain's CDR3 is CASTAVGTYEQYF. CDR3 DNA: TGTGCCAGCACCGCAGTGGGGACCTACGAGCAGTACTTC.